The sequence of this T cell receptor (beta chain) was determined in a study of blood T cell repertoires in COVID-19. About the research overall: Material from acute and convalescent COVID-19 was sourced from the United States, Italy and Spain.

Measured with immunoSEQ multiplex PCR; TCRdb has only the in-frame clones, and not every one. The sample has under 200,000 clones, approximately 91% seen once. V shed 3 bases and J shed 7 bases, with 9 bases lying between them. Germline lookup yields CDR1 DFQATT and CDR2 SNEGSKA (reference sequence). The CDR3 runs to 11 residues. The gene calls are TRBV20-1 and TRBJ1-1; D unclear. The sample was peripheral blood. This TCR derives from a man younger than 30 with acute or convalescent COVID-19. Here the CDR3 DNA reads TGCAGTGCTAGTAACAGTTATGAAGCTTTCTTT. Encoded protein: CSASNSYEAFF.